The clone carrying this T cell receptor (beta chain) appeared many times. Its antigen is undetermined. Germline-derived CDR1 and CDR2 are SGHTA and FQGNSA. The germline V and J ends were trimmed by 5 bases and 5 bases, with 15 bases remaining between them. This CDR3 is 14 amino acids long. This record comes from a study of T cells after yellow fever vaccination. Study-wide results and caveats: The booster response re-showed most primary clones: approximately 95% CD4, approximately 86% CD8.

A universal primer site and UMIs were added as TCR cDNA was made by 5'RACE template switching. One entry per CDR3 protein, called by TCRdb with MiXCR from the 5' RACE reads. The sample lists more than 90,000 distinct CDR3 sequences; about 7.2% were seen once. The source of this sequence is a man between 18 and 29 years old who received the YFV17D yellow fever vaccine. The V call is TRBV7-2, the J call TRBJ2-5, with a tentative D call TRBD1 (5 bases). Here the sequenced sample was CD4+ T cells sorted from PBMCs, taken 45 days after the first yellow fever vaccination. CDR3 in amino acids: CASSAYSRVETQYF. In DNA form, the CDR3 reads TGTGCCAGCAGCGCATACTCCAGGGTTGAGACCCAGTACTTC.